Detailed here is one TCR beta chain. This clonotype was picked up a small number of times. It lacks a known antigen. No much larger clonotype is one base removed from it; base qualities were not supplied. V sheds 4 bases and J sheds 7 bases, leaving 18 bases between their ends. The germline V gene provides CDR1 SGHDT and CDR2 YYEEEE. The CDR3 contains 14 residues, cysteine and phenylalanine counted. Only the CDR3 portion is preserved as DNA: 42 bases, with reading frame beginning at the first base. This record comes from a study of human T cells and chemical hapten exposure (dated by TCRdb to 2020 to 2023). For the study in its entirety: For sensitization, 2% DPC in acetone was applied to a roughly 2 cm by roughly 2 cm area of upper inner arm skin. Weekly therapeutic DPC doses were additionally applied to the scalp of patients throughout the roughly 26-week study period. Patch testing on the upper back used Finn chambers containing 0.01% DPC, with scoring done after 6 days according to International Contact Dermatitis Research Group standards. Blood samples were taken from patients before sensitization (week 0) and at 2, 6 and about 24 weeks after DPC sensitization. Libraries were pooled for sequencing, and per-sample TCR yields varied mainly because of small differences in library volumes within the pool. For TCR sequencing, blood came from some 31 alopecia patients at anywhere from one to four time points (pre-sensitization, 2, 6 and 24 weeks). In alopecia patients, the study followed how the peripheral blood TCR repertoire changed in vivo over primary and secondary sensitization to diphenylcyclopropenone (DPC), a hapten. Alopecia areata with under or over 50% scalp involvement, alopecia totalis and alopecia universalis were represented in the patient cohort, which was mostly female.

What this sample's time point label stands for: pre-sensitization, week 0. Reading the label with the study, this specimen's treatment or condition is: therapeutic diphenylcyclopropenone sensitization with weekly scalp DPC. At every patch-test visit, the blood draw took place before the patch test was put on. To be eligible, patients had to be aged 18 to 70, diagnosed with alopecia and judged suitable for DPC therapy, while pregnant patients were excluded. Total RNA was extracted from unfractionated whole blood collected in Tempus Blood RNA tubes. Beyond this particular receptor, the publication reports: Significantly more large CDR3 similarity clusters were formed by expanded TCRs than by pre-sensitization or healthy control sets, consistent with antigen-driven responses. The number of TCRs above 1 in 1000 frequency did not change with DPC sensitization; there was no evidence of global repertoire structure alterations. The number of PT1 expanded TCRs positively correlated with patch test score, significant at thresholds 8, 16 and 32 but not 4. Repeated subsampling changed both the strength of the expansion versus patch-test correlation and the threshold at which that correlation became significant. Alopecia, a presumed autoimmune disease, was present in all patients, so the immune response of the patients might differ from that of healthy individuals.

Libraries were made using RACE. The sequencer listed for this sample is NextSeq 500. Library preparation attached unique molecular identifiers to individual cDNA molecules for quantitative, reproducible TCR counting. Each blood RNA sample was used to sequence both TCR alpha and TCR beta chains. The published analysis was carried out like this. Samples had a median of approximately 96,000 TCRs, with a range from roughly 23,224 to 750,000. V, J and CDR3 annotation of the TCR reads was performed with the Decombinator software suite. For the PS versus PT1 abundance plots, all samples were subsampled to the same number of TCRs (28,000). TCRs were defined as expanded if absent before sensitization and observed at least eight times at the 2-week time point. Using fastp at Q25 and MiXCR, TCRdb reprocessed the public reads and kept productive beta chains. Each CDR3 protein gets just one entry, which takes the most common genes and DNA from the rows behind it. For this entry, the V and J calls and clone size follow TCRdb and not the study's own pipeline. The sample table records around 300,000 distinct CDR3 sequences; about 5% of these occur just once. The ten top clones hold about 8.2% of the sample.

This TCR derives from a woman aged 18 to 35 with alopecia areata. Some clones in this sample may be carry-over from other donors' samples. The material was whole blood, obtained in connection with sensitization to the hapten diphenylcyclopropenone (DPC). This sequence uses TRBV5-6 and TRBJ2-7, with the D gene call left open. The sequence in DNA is TGTGCCAGCAGCGTGGACCCCTTGTCTAGAGAGCAGTACTTC. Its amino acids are CASSVDPLSREQYF.